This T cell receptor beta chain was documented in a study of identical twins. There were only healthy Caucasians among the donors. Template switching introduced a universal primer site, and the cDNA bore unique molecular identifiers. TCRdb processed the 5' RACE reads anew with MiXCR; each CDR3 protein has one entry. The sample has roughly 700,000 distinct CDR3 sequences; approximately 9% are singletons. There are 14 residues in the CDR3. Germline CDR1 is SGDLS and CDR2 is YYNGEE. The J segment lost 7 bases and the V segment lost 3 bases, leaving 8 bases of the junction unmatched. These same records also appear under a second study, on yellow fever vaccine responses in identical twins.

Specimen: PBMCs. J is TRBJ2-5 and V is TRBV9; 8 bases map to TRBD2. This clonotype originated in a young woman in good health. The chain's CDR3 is CASSGLATQGTQYF. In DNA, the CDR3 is TGTGCCAGCAGCGGACTAGCGACCCAGGGGACCCAGTACTTC.